This T cell receptor beta chain was sequenced for a study of somatic mutations in cytotoxic T cells in rheumatoid arthritis. Across the study: Purity of nearly 100% was reached when some V beta antibody-stained T-cell populations were flow-sorted, including V beta1+ cells sequenced for TCRB. Regarding the study as a whole: Relative to age-matched healthy controls, rheumatoid arthritis patients did not differ significantly in CD8+ T-cell clonality. The top CD8+ clone topped 20% of CD8+ cells in about an eighth of the roughly 65 patients.

The repertoire was sequenced with immunoSEQ multiplex PCR; TCRdb's copy has only in-frame clones and lacks some. The table records some 35,000 clones, roughly 80% of them present only once. Both CD4+ and CD8+ cells were separated through positive magnetic bead selection, and their purity was verified using flow cytometry. Of note for this clone: The target antigen is unknown.

With 2 bases removed from V and 3 bases from J, the gap between germline ends came to 7 bases. The CDR3 is 13 residues long. The germline gives CDR1 MNHEY, CDR2 SVGAGI. This TCR derives from a man in his forties or fifties in good health. Input material: CD8+ T cells sorted from blood. This rearrangement joins TRBV6-5 to TRBJ1-1, with D tentatively TRBD1 (5 bases). The CDR3 sequence: CASSYRGDTEAFF. CDR3 in DNA: TGTGCCAGCAGTTACCGGGGGGACACTGAAGCTTTCTTT.